This is a list of T cell receptor beta chains from one sample in a study of cytomegalovirus exposure and HLA in healthy donors. Method: immunoSEQ multiplex PCR; TCRdb's copy keeps in-frame clones and lacks some. Altogether approximately 190,000 clones are present, over 70% being singletons, with the ten largest covering less than 4.5%. Sequenced input: PBMCs. The receptors originated from a man aged 50-59 years in good health and CMV-seronegative. The CDR3 runs from the conserved cysteine through the conserved F or W. A D gene is named only where the DNA matches it firmly. Some rows have no size entry. The others give once, few or many, or a class for an expanded clone.

NA	TRBV27	NA	TRBJ2-2	CASSFQPGNTGELFF	TGTGCCAGCAGTTTCCAACCGGGGAACACCGGGGAGCTGTTTTTT
NA	TRBV6-5	NA	TRBJ1-5	CASSYSIRANQPQHF	TGTGCCAGCAGTTACTCGATCAGGGCCAATCAGCCCCAGCATTTT
NA	TRBV4-1	NA	TRBJ1-1	CASSQGWRGNTEAFF	TGCGCCAGCAGCCAAGGTTGGAGGGGGAACACTGAAGCTTTCTTT
TRBD2	TRBV2	NA	TRBJ2-3	CASTLRGGSSTDTQYF	TGTGCCAGCACTCTACGCGGGGGGTCTAGCACAGATACGCAGTATTTT
TRBD1	TRBV19	NA	TRBJ2-1	CASSIIGTGGGEQFF	TGTGCCAGTAGTATAATCGGGACAGGGGGCGGAGAGCAGTTCTTC
NA	TRBV18	NA	TRBJ1-2	CASSSGLEPSGYGYTF	TGTGCCAGCTCATCAGGACTCGAACCATCTGGGTATGGCTACACCTTC
NA	TRBV6-5	NA	TRBJ1-1	CASSYSRGLEAFF	TGTGCCAGCAGTTACTCTCGAGGTCTAGAAGCTTTCTTT
NA	TRBV30	NA	TRBJ2-2	CAWSVSRVGTGELFF	TGTGCCTGGAGTGTATCGAGGGTTGGGACCGGGGAGCTGTTTTTT
NA	TRBV7-9	NA	TRBJ1-2	CASSPTDNYGYTF	TGTGCCAGCAGCCCCACAGACAACTATGGCTACACCTTC
TRBD1	TRBV4-2	NA	TRBJ2-1	CASSQPGQGDNEQFF	TGTGCCAGCAGCCAACCGGGACAGGGGGATAATGAGCAGTTCTTC
NA	TRBV19	NA	TRBJ1-2	CASSIGQYSNYGYTF	TGTGCCAGTAGTATAGGACAGTATTCTAACTATGGCTACACCTTC
TRBD1	TRBV18	NA	TRBJ2-5	CASSPAGTGETQYF	TGTGCCAGCTCACCAGCGGGGACAGGAGAGACCCAGTACTTC
NA	TRBV9	NA	TRBJ1-2	CASSVETKRQRGGYTF	TGTGCCAGCAGCGTAGAAACGAAGCGCCAAAGGGGAGGCTACACCTTC
NA	TRBV7-6	NA	TRBJ2-5	CASSPSETQYF	TGTGCCAGCAGCCCCTCCGAGACCCAGTACTTC
TRBD1	TRBV6-5	NA	TRBJ1-2	CASRGQGANGYTF	TGTGCCAGCCGGGGACAGGGGGCGAATGGCTACACCTTC
TRBD1	TRBV27	NA	TRBJ1-5	CASSWAGTGNQPQHF	TGTGCCAGCAGTTGGGCCGGGACAGGGAATCAGCCCCAGCATTTT
NA	TRBV6-5	NA	TRBJ2-3	CATGGGPEDTQYF	TGTGCCACTGGGGGGGGGCCCGAAGATACGCAGTATTTT
TRBD1	TRBV7-9	NA	TRBJ1-1	CASSSTGALNTEAFF	TGTGCCAGCAGCTCGACAGGGGCCCTGAACACTGAAGCTTTCTTT
NA	TRBV7-9	NA	TRBJ1-6	CASSPSGAINSPLHF	TGTGCCAGCAGCCCCTCAGGGGCTATTAATTCACCCCTCCACTTT
TRBD1	TRBV18	NA	TRBJ2-5	CASSGGQQETQYF	TGTGCCAGCTCAGGGGGACAGCAAGAGACCCAGTACTTC
NA	TRBV7-2	NA	TRBJ1-2	CASSLQGPYGYTF	TGTGCCAGCAGTCTACAGGGCCCCTATGGCTACACCTTC
NA	TRBV2	once	TRBJ2-7	CASTLRGSYEQYF	TGTGCCAGCACCCTTCGAGGCTCCTACGAGCAGTACTTC
NA	TRBV5-6	few	TRBJ1-3	CASSPALQGPGNTIYF	TGTGCCAGCAGCCCCGCTCTCCAGGGGCCTGGAAACACCATATATTTT
NA	TRBV14	NA	TRBJ1-3	CASTSWGVSGNTIYF	TGTGCCAGCACCTCTTGGGGCGTATCTGGAAACACCATATATTTT
NA	TRBV18	NA	TRBJ1-5	CASADQEAQRNQPQHF	TGTGCCAGCGCAGACCAAGAGGCGCAGAGAAATCAGCCCCAGCATTTT
NA	TRBV15	NA	TRBJ1-4	CATSRDGQTYSKLFF	TGTGCCACCAGCAGAGACGGACAGACTTACAGTAAACTGTTTTTT
NA	TRBV6-1	NA	TRBJ1-2	CASSPGYGYTF	TGTGCCAGCAGTCCAGGATATGGCTACACCTTC
NA	TRBV4-3	NA	TRBJ2-2	CASSQRQDTGELFF	TGCGCCAGCAGCCAAAGGCAGGACACCGGGGAGCTGTTTTTT
NA	TRBV6-6	once	TRBJ1-3	CASILSSGNTIYF	TGTGCCAGCATTCTAAGCTCTGGAAACACCATATATTTT
NA	TRBV27	NA	TRBJ1-4	CASSATGGYEKLFF	TGTGCCAGCAGTGCGACAGGCGGATACGAAAAACTGTTTTTT
NA	TRBV14	few	TRBJ1-1	CASSQDRGRGTEAFF	TGTGCCAGCAGCCAAGATCGCGGGAGAGGGACTGAAGCTTTCTTT
NA	TRBV5-8	NA	TRBJ1-2	CASSLLADYGYTF	TGTGCCAGCAGCTTGTTGGCAGACTATGGCTACACCTTC
NA	TRBV7-2	NA	TRBJ1-5	CASSLVGTQLNQPQHF	TGTGCCAGCAGCTTAGTCGGGACACAACTGAATCAGCCCCAGCATTTT
TRBD1	TRBV6-5	NA	TRBJ2-2	CASRTGTGGPGELFF	TGTGCCAGCAGGACCGGGACAGGGGGGCCCGGGGAGCTGTTTTTT
NA	TRBV7-2	NA	TRBJ2-7	CATGTTHKPYEQYF	TGTGCTACAGGGACGACCCACAAACCCTACGAGCAGTACTTC
NA	TRBV15	NA	TRBJ1-3	CATSRDQGAISGNTIYF	TGTGCCACCAGCAGAGATCAGGGTGCTATCTCTGGAAACACCATATATTTT
TRBD1	TRBV7-2	NA	TRBJ1-2	CASSLRQGQHYGYTF	TGTGCCAGCAGCTTAAGACAGGGTCAGCACTATGGCTACACCTTC
TRBD1	TRBV7-8	NA	TRBJ2-7	CASSPSGGTGWYEQYF	TGTGCCAGCAGCCCCTCGGGCGGGACAGGGTGGTACGAGCAGTACTTC
TRBD1	TRBV30	few	TRBJ1-1	CAWSARGVTEAFF	TGTGCCTGGAGTGCCAGGGGGGTCACTGAAGCTTTCTTT
TRBD1	TRBV19	NA	TRBJ1-2	CASTRTGDYGYTF	TGTGCCAGTACCCGGACAGGTGACTATGGCTACACCTTC
TRBD1	TRBV28	NA	TRBJ1-4	CASSLQGAVGEKLFF	TGTGCCAGCAGTCTACAGGGGGCAGTAGGGGAAAAACTGTTTTTT
NA	TRBV7-8	NA	TRBJ2-3	CASSRLEGTDTQYF	TGTGCCAGCAGCCGTCTCGAGGGCACAGATACGCAGTATTTT
NA	TRBV5-6	few	TRBJ1-4	CASSLERRDEKLFF	TGTGCCAGCAGCTTGGAACGTCGGGATGAAAAACTGTTTTTT
TRBD1	TRBV11-2	NA	TRBJ2-7	CASNHTGTGGNEQYF	TGTGCCAGCAACCATACCGGGACAGGGGGAAACGAGCAGTACTTC
NA	TRBV7-2	NA	TRBJ1-2	CASSLQGIFYGYTF	TGTGCCAGCAGCTTACAGGGGATTTTCTATGGCTACACCTTC
NA	TRBV25-1	NA	TRBJ2-7	CASAPGSDYEQYF	TGTGCCAGCGCCCCCGGGAGCGACTACGAGCAGTACTTC
TRBD2	TRBV11-3	NA	TRBJ2-2	CASSSLAGAGELFF	TGTGCCAGCAGCTCTCTAGCGGGGGCCGGGGAGCTGTTTTTT
NA	TRBV7-6	NA	TRBJ2-7	CASSPAGEVAEQYF	TGTGCCAGCAGCCCCGCCGGGGAGGTAGCCGAGCAGTACTTC
NA	TRBV6-5	NA	TRBJ1-3	CASSYSSQASGNTIYF	TGTGCCAGCAGTTACTCCTCTCAGGCCTCTGGAAACACCATATATTTT
TRBD1	TRBV27	NA	TRBJ2-7	CASSLGQGAYEQYF	TGTGCCAGCAGTCTGGGACAGGGGGCTTACGAGCAGTACTTC
NA	TRBV14	NA	TRBJ2-7	CASSRTAGSSYEQYF	TGTGCCAGCAGCCGTACGGCGGGGAGCTCCTACGAGCAGTACTTC
NA	TRBV2	NA	TRBJ2-3	CASSRTESSTDTQYF	TGTGCCAGCAGTCGGACAGAGTCTAGCACAGATACGCAGTATTTT
NA	TRBV5-4	few	TRBJ1-4	CASSQGSGNEKLFF	TGTGCCAGCTCCCAGGGATCCGGGAATGAAAAACTGTTTTTT
TRBD2	TRBV4-3	NA	TRBJ2-1	CASSQGLAGGVEQFF	TGCGCCAGCAGCCAAGGACTAGCGGGGGGGGTTGAGCAGTTCTTC
NA	TRBV29-1	NA	TRBJ1-4	CSVGEGEKLFF	TGCAGCGTCGGGGAGGGGGAAAAACTGTTTTTT
TRBD2	TRBV6-1	NA	TRBJ2-3	CASSRLAGLTDTQYF	TGTGCCAGCAGTAGACTAGCGGGCCTAACAGATACGCAGTATTTT
NA	TRBV6-5	NA	TRBJ2-4	CASSYSRFRLTIQYF	TGTGCCAGCAGTTACTCGAGATTCAGACTCACCATTCAGTACTTC
NA	TRBV4-2	NA	TRBJ2-3	CASSHGDSIPTDTQYF	TGTGCCAGCAGCCACGGGGACTCTATCCCCACAGATACGCAGTATTTT
NA	TRBV27	NA	TRBJ1-5	CASSPPGLLLGAQHF	TGTGCCAGCAGTCCTCCGGGACTTCTGCTGGGGGCCCAGCATTTT